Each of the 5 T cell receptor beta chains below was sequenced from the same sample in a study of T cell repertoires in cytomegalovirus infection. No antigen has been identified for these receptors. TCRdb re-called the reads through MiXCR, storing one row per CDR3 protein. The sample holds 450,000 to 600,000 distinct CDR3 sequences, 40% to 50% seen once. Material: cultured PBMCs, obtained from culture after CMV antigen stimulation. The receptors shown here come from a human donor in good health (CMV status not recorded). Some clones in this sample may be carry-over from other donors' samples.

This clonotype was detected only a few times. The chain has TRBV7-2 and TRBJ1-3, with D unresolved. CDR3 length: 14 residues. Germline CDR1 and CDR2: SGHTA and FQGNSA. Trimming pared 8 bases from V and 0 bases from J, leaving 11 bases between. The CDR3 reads CASSRSISGNTIYF. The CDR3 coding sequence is TGTGCCAGCTCCAGATCAATCTCTGGAAACACCATATATTTT.

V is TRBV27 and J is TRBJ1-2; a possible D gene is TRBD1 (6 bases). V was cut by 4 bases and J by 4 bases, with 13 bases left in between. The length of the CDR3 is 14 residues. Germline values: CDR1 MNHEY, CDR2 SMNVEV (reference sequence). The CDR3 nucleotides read TGTGCCAGCAGTTCCTACAGGGCCCCCTATGGCTACACCTTC. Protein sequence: CASSSYRAPYGYTF.

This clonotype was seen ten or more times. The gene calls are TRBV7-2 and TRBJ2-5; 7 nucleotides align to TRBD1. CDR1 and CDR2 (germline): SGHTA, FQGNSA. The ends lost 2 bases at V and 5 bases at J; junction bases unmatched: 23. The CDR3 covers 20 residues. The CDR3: CASSLKVLQFYFDRAETQYF. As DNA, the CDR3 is TGTGCCAGCAGCTTAAAGGTTTTACAGTTTTATTTTGACAGGGCGGAGACCCAGTACTTC.

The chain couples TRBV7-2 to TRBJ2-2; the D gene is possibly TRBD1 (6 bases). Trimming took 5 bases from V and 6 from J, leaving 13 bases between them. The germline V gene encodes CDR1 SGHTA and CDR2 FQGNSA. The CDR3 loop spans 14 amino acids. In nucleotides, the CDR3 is TGTGCCAGCAGCAAATACAGGGCTCCCGGGGAGCTGTTTTTT. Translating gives CASSKYRAPGELFF.

Here the CDR3 DNA reads TGTGCCATCAGTGAGTCTAGGGGGAGCTACACCTTC. Its protein product is CAISESRGSYTF. The rearrangement links TRBV10-3 to TRBJ1-2, with D possibly matching TRBD1 (6 bases). Trimming left V 0 bases short and J 9 bases short, with 8 bases between. The CDR3 is 12 amino acids. CDR1 is ENHRY and CDR2 is SYGVKD in the germline V gene.